This T cell receptor beta chain stems from a study of blood T cell repertoires in COVID-19. The wider study: From T cells, B-cell-depleted T cells, or PBMCs came the material, which was cDNA or gDNA.

TCRdb's copy holds only in-frame clones and misses some; the assay was immunoSEQ multiplex PCR. The sample lists 250,000 to 350,000 clones, approximately 82% occurring once. The sample comprised peripheral blood. The clonotype was recovered from a woman between 45 and 65 years old with acute or convalescent COVID-19.

The CDR3 region has the DNA TGTGCCAGCAGCTTACGTGGAGACACCGGGGAGCTGTTTTTT. Protein product: CASSLRGDTGELFF. The V and J genes are TRBV13 and TRBJ2-2; D is unclear. This CDR3 is built from 14 residues. CDR1 and CDR2 from the germline V gene are PRHDT and FYEKMQ (reference sequence). V was clipped by 2 bases and J by 3 bases, with 7 bases between them.